A single sample is the source of the 8 T cell receptor beta chains below, sequenced in a study of CXCR3-negative and CXCR3-positive naive CD8 T cells. TRB cDNA libraries were made by UMI-labeled 5' RACE. One entry per CDR3 protein, without DNA, is what TCRdb gives after re-calling the 5' RACE reads. This table lists tens of thousands of distinct CDR3 sequences. Sequencing was carried out using memory CD8+ T cells from blood. Receptors originate from a human donor in good health. Some clones in this sample may be carry-over from other donors' samples.

The rearrangement links TRBV29-1 to TRBJ2-7; TCRdb names TRBD1, which stays unverified in the absence of DNA. CDR1 and CDR2 (germline): SQVTM, ANQGSEA. This CDR3 is built from 14 residues. CDR3 sequence: CSVAAGTGAYEQYF.

This chain links TRBV29-1 with TRBJ2-1; the TCRdb call, TRBD2, lacks DNA for checking. There are 16 residues in the CDR3. Germline CDR1 reads SQVTM; CDR2 reads ANQGSEA. The CDR3 loop is CSVAGLADRGGNEQFF.

V is TRBV20-1 and J is TRBJ1-2; absent DNA, TCRdb's TRBD1 call cannot be checked. The length of the CDR3 is 12 residues. Germline V lookup: CDR1 DFQATT, CDR2 SNEGSKA (reference sequence). CDR3 protein: CSASTREIGYTF.

The chain is built from TRBV29-1 and TRBJ2-7; lacking DNA, the TRBD1 call made by TCRdb goes unchecked. The CDR3 has 12 amino acids. Germline assignment: CDR1 SQVTM and CDR2 ANQGSEA. The chain's CDR3 is CSVVGTGVEQYF.

CDR3: CASSTGAEQYF. V and J are TRBV6-6 and TRBJ2-7; TCRdb indicates TRBD1, and absent DNA this call remains unverified. The CDR3 totals 11 residues. CDR1 and CDR2 from the germline V gene are MNHNY and SVGAGI (reference sequence).

The chain's CDR3 is CASSAGITGELFF. The gene calls are TRBV7-7 and TRBJ2-2. The germline V gene encodes CDR1 SSHAT and CDR2 FNYEAQ (reference sequence). The CDR3 contains 13 residues.

This sequence joins TRBV11-1 and TRBJ1-1; the TCRdb D gene call, TRBD1, has no DNA to confirm it. The CDR3 has 15 amino acids. From germline, CDR1 is SGHAT and CDR2 FQDESV (reference sequence). Here the CDR3 reads CASSLQDRLNTEAFF.

This rearrangement joins TRBV5-4 to TRBJ2-3; absent DNA, TCRdb's TRBD2 call cannot be checked. The CDR3 length is 17 residues. Germline V gene lookup returns CDR1 SGHNT and CDR2 YYREEE (reference sequence). The CDR3 reads CASSYHTVAGVSDTQYF.